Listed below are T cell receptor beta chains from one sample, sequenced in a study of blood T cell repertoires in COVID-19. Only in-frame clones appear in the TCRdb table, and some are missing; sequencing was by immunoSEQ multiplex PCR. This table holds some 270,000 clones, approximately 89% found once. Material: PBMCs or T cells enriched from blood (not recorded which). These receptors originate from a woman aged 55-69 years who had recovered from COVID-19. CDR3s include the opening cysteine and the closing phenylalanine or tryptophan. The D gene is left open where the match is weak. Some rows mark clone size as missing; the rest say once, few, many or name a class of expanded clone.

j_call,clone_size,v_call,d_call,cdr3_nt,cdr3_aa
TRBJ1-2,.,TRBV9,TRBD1,TGTGCCAGCAGCCCTGGGGACAGATCATATGGCTACACCTTC,CASSPGDRSYGYTF
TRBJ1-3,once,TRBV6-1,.,TGTGCCAGCAGTGACCCGCGGCGGGGGGAAGGAAACACCATATATTTT,CASSDPRRGEGNTIYF
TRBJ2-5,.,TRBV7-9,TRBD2,TGTGCCAGCAGCTTTGAACTAGCGGGGGAAGAGACCCAGTACTTC,CASSFELAGEETQYF
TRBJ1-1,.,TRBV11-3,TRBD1,TGTGCCAGCAGCTTAAGGGACAGGGTCACGAACACTGAAGCTTTCTTT,CASSLRDRVTNTEAFF
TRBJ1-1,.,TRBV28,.,TGTGCCAGCAGTTACCCCGGGGGGCCTGAAGCTTTCTTT,CASSYPGGPEAFF
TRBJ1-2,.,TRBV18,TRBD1,TGTGCCAGCTCACCTAACTCCGGGACAGCCTATGGCTACACCTTC,CASSPNSGTAYGYTF
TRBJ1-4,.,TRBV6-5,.,TGTGCCAGCGGACAGAGGGAGAACGAAAAACTGTTTTTT,CASGQRENEKLFF
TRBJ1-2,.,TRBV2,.,TGTGCCAGCAGCCCCTCGCGGGAGGTCGACGGCTACACCTTC,CASSPSREVDGYTF
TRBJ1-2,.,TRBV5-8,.,TGTGCCAGCAGCTTATTCTCCTACACCTTC,CASSLFSYTF
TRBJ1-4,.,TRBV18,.,TGTGCCAGCTCATCCGGGACTGGCAATGAAAAACTGTTTTTT,CASSSGTGNEKLFF
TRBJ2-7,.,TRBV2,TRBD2,TGTGCCAGCAGGGGCCAGGGGGGACTAGCCCCCCACGAGCAGTACTTC,CASRGQGGLAPHEQYF
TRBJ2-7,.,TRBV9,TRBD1,TGTGCCAGCAGCGTAGAGAGGACAGGGCGGGAAGAGCAGTACTTC,CASSVERTGREEQYF
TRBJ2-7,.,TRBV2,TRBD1,TGTGCCAGCAGCCGGGACAGCTCCTACGAGCAGTACTTC,CASSRDSSYEQYF
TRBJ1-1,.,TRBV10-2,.,TGCGCCAGCAGCCTTCTCACTGAAGCTTTCTTT,CASSLLTEAFF
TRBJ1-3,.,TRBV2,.,TGTGCCAGCAGTGATGGGGCGGCAGGAAACACCATATATTTT,CASSDGAAGNTIYF
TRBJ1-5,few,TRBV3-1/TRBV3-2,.,TGTGCCAGCAGCCTTCAGGGCAATCAGCCCCAGCATTTT,CASSLQGNQPQHF
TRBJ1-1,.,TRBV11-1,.,TGTGCCAGCAGCTCACAGGGAGTGAACACTGAAGCTTTCTTT,CASSSQGVNTEAFF
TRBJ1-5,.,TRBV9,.,TGTGCCAGCAGCGACGGGACAAACAGCAATCAGCCCCAGCATTTT,CASSDGTNSNQPQHF
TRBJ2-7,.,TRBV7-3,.,TGTGCCAGCAGCTTGAGTACAGGCTACGAGCAGTACTTC,CASSLSTGYEQYF
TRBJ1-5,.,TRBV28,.,TGTGCCAGCAGTAATGCCCGGGTAGCCCAGCATTTT,CASSNARVAQHF
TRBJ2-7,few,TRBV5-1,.,TGCGCCAGCAGCGACGACCGGGATCCGACTTTCGAGCAGTACTTC,CASSDDRDPTFEQYF
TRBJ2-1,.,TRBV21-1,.,TGTGCCACAGCGGGGGGGGACAATGAGCAGTTCTTC,CATAGGDNEQFF
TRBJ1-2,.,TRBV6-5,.,TGTGCCAGCAGTCCCCCCGGGACTCCAAACTATGGCTACACCTTC,CASSPPGTPNYGYTF
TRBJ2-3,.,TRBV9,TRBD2,TGTGCCAGCAGCCCACATGTGGCAGCGGGGGCACCCGATACGCAGTATTTT,CASSPHVAAGAPDTQYF
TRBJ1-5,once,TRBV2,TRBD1,TGTGCCAGCAGGGGGACAGGCACGGCTCCCCAGCATTTT,CASRGTGTAPQHF
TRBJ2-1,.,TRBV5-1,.,TGCGCCAGCAGCTCTGACAGGAGCTCCTACAATGAGCAGTTCTTC,CASSSDRSSYNEQFF
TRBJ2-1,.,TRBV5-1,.,TGCGCCAGCTCTAGGTTGCCCCCCCATAGCTCCTACAATGAGCAGTTCTTC,CASSRLPPHSSYNEQFF
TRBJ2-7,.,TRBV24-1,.,TGTGCCACCAGTGATTCCAAGCTTTCGGAGCAGTACTTC,CATSDSKLSEQYF
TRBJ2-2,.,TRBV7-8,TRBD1,TGTGCCAGCAGCTCCCGTCAGGGACAGGGGTTCTTGTTGGTTAGCGGCACCGGGGAGCTGTTTTTT,CASSSRQGQGFLLVSGTGELFF
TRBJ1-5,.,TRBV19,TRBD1,TGTGCCAGTAGTACAGACAGGGGGGTCAATCAGCCCCAGCATTTT,CASSTDRGVNQPQHF
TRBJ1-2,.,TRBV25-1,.,TGTGCCACCGAACGGGGGGGGCCGGGTTCTGGCTACACCTTC,CATERGGPGSGYTF
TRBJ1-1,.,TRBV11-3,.,TGTGCCAGCAGCTTCGGGGGGGACACTGAAGCTTTCTTT,CASSFGGDTEAFF
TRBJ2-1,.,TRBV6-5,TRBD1,TGTGCCAGCAAAACAGGGGCGTCTTACAATGAGCAGTTCTTC,CASKTGASYNEQFF
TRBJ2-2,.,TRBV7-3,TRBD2,TGTGCCAGCAGCTTGCGACTAGCGCACCATGGGGAGCTGTTTTTT,CASSLRLAHHGELFF
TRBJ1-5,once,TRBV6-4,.,TGTGCCAGCAGTATCACCCGACAGGAGAGCTATAGCAATCAGCCCCAGCATTTT,CASSITRQESYSNQPQHF
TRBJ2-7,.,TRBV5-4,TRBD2,TGTGCCAGCAGCTCCGGGACGGGGGGGTACGAGCAGTACTTC,CASSSGTGGYEQYF
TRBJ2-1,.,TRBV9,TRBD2,TGTGCCAGCAGCGTAGATGGGGGGGTCTACAATGAGCAGTTCTTC,CASSVDGGVYNEQFF
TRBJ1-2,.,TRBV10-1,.,TGCGCCAGCAGCCCCGTCAGGGACTATGGCTACACCTTC,CASSPVRDYGYTF
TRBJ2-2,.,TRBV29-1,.,TGCAGCGCTTCGGGCACCGGGGAGCTGTTTTTT,CSASGTGELFF
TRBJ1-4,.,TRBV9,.,TGTGCCAGCAGCCTGACAGTAGCAACTAATGAAAAACTGTTTTTT,CASSLTVATNEKLFF
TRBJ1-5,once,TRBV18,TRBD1,TGTGCCAGCTCCGGACAGGGGGCTAATCAGCCCCAGCATTTT,CASSGQGANQPQHF
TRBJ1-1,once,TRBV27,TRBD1,TGTGCCAGCAGTTTATTTAAGGGGGCTGGTGAAGCTTTCTTT,CASSLFKGAGEAFF
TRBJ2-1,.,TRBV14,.,TGTGCCAGCAGCCGGGGCACCTACAATGAGCAGTTCTTC,CASSRGTYNEQFF
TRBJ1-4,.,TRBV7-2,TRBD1,TGTGCCAGCAGCTTAGCGATGGGACAGGGGCGCGAAAAACTGTTTTTT,CASSLAMGQGREKLFF
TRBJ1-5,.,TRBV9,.,TGTGCCAGCAGCGTCACGGGAAATCAGCCCCAGCATTTT,CASSVTGNQPQHF
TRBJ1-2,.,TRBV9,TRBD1,TGTGCCAGCAGTGACCCGCGGGACAGGGCCATTAACTATGGCTACACCTTC,CASSDPRDRAINYGYTF
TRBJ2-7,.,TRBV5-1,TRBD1,TGCGCCAGCAGCTTGATTTCCCCGGGACAGGGGATCAACGAGCAGTACTTC,CASSLISPGQGINEQYF
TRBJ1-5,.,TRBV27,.,TGTGCCAGCAGTTCAAGTAGGTCGGGGGGTCAGCCCCAGCATTTT,CASSSSRSGGQPQHF
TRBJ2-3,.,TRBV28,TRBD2,TGTGCCAGCAGTTTATTGGGGCTAGCGGGAGGAGAGGTTACAGATACGCAGTATTTT,CASSLLGLAGGEVTDTQYF
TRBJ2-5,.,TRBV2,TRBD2,TGTGCCAGCAGGGGGGCACTAGCGGCAAAAGAGACCCAGTACTTC,CASRGALAAKETQYF
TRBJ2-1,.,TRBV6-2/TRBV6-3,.,TGTGCCAGCAGTAAGCCCCCAGCGAGCACCTACAATGAGCAGTTCTTC,CASSKPPASTYNEQFF
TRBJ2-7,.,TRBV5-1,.,TGCGCCAGCAGCTTGGGAACTAGTATATCCTACGAGCAGTACTTC,CASSLGTSISYEQYF